Here is one TCR beta chain with its context. The target of this receptor is not known. No qualities accompany the bases; no much larger clone lies one base away. This entry is derived from a study of Ad26.COV2.S vaccination and SARS-CoV-2 variants (dated by TCRdb to 2020 to 2023). The study in broad terms: Vaccine-arm donors were drawn from COV1001, a multicentre, randomized, double-blind, placebo-controlled phase I-IIa trial of Ad26.COV2.S in healthy adults. The TCR-sequenced set comprised around 30 samples: some 19 Ad26.COV2.S vaccine recipients, 5 placebo recipients and 8 SARS-CoV-2 convalescent individuals. The specificity and breadth of SARS-CoV-2-reactive T cell receptors after Ad26.COV2.S vaccination were assessed by TCRbeta repertoire sequencing. Trial participants were randomized into five groups of five, in which low-dose or high-dose Ad26.COV2.S was given once or twice, or placebo was given on both occasions. Ad26.COV2.S was administered intramuscularly at a dose of 5x10^10 or 1x10^11 viral particles, either as one shot or as two shots given 56 days apart. Investigators did not know the trial group allocation while performing experiments and assessing outcomes. Overall study outcomes, separate from this receptor: After vaccination, spike-specific CD8+ and CD4+ T cell responses were reported to show substantial breadth. Comparable non-spike TCR breadth was observed between vaccine and placebo recipients, consistent with only spike being contained in the vaccine. The study was not powered for comparison of responses between vaccine doses or regimens. Compared with placebo recipients, Ad26.COV2.S recipients showed higher spike-specific TCR breadth (P = 0.0014). It was noted by the authors that total T cell responses may have been underestimated by the TCR breadth and depth analyses.

The sample's treatment or condition, from its label and the paper: some 20 received Ad26.COV2.S at low or high dose, single or two shots; roughly five received placebo; per-sample allocation not given. For vaccine and placebo recipients, the sequenced repertoires came from samples collected on day 63 after the first injection. Cohort 1b enrolled 20 to 30 adults aged 18-55 years at a single site in Boston, USA, between 29 July and 7 August 2020. Ad26.COV2.S was a replication-incompetent adenovirus type 26 vector that expressed a prefusion-stabilized SARS-CoV-2 spike protein derived from the original Wuhan strain. TCRbeta CDR3 regions were sequenced with the immunoSEQ Assay. After extraction, genomic DNA underwent amplification by bias-controlled multiplex PCR, followed by high-throughput sequencing. The source study handled its data this way. To quantify the absolute abundance of every unique TCRbeta CDR3 region, sequences were collapsed and filtered. T cell fraction was estimated by normalization of TCRbeta template counts to usable DNA, with usable DNA being measured through amplification of reference genes present in all nucleated cells. Repertoire TCRs were annotated as SARS-CoV-2-specific when V gene, CDR3 amino acid sequence and J gene were exactly matched to a known reactive TCR set. The reference SARS-CoV-2 TCR set was derived from MIRA and filtered for enrichment in COVID-19-positive ImmuneCODE repertoires, a step that removed public or cross-reactive TCRs. Using the MIRA antigens, annotated TCRs were further analysed by specific ORF or by position within an ORF. Breadth was defined as the number of annotated unique rearrangements divided by the total number of unique productive rearrangements, and depth was defined as the summed frequency of the annotated unique rearrangements. Group comparisons of TCR breadth used two-sided Wilcoxon rank-sum tests. The immuneACCESS repertoire file appears here via TCRdb, limited to in-frame rearrangements. These files lack a portion of the clones; in checked studies, under half of the deficit traces to unresolved V genes, and the cause of the others is not known. Clone size and V and J calls were adopted from that table, with D and trimming inferred from the DNA. This sample lists around 320,000 clones; roughly 86% were detected once. More than 1.5% of the sample rests with the top ten.

The material sequenced was peripheral blood, taken in a trial of Ad26.COV2.S vaccine versus placebo. The source is a person aged 18-60 years who received the Ad26.COV2.S COVID-19 vaccine or a placebo.

The base sequence is TGTGCCAGCAGTCGGACAGGGATCTCCTACGAGCAGTACTTC. Its protein reads: CASSRTGISYEQYF. The chain links TRBV2 with TRBJ2-7, with 8 bases matching TRBD1. CDR1 SNHLY and CDR2 FYNNEI were looked up in the germline V gene. The cysteine opens and the phenylalanine closes a CDR3 of 14 amino acids. Just CDR3 DNA is preserved here, 42 bases in frame from base 1. Trimming leaves V shorter by 5 bases and J shorter by 0 bases, with the junction holding 3 bases beyond the gene matches.